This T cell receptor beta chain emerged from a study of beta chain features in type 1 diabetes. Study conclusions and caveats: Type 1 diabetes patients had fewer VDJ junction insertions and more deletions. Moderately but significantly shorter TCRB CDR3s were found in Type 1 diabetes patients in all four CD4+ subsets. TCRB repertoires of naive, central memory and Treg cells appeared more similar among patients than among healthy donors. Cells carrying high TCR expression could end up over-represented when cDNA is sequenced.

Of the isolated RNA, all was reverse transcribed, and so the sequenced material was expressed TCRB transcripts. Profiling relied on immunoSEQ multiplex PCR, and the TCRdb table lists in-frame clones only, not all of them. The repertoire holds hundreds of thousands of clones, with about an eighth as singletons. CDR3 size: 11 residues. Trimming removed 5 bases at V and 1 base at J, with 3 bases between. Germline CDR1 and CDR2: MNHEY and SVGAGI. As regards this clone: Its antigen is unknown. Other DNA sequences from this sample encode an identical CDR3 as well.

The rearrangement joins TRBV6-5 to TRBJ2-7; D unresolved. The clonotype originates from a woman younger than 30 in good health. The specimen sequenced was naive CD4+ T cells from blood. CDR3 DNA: TGTGCCAGCAGTAATTCCTACGAGCAGTACTTC. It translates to CASSNSYEQYF.